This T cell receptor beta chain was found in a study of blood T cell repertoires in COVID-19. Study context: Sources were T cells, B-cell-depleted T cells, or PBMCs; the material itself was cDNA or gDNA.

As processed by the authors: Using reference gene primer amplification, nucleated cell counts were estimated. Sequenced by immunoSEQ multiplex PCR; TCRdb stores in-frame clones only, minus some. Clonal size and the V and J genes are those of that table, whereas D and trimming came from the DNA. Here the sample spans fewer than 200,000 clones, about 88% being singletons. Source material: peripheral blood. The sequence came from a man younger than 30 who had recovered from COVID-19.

As DNA, the CDR3 is TGTGCCAGCAGCAGGACTATCTACGAGCAGTACTTC. Its translation: CASSRTIYEQYF. This chain uses TRBV28 with TRBJ2-7, with D possibly being TRBD2 (6 bases). This CDR3 region has 12 residues. V gave up 6 bases and J gave up 3 bases, with 9 bases separating them. Germline CDR1 MDHEN, CDR2 SYDVKM.